The TCR beta chain under discussion was sequenced for a study of T cell responses to AZD1222 COVID-19 vaccine (dated by TCRdb to the early 2020s). Looking at the study overall: AZD1222 recipients whose second dose came at about 4 weeks and those whose second dose came at about 12 weeks were combined into one group, since spike-specific TCR depth and breadth did not differ between the two schedules. A total of 233 trial participants underwent TCR sequencing, of whom nearly 210 had received two doses of AZD1222 and some 25 had received two doses of the MenACWY control vaccine. Enrollment into the trials was organized by age into subgroups of 18-55, 56-69 and 70-plus years, and those subgroups contained approximately 150, 30 and 60 TCR-sequenced participants, respectively.

Study-wide conclusions, independent of this receptor: Conclusions about previously exposed vaccinees are limited, since just six AZD1222 recipients were seropositive for SARS-CoV-2 at baseline. Because no day 14 peak-response samples were available, the repertoires could be characterized only after the peak T cell response. Most participants were white British and females outnumbered males, and the authors suggested that clonal diversity may have been underestimated. CD4 TCRs associated with the vaccine covered the entire spike protein, and the dominant responses were in regions 160-218 and 743-854. A significant rise in spike-specific TCR breadth and depth was observed after two AZD1222 doses relative to day 0 and relative to MenACWY recipients. Nearly half of unique spike-specific TCRs reportedly recognized epitopes outside regions mutated in the B.1.351 and B.1.1.7 variants. The 56-69-year group was small, and its depth increase did not reach significance, likely because of low power.

The sample's time point label is to be understood as: baseline before first vaccination. Samples from vaccinated people were obtained from the UK trials COV001 and COV002, which included a single-blind randomized controlled phase 2/3 trial of AZD1222 (ChAdOx1 nCoV-19) in healthy adults. For TCRbeta chain sequencing, PBMC samples from trial participants were taken at day 0 and at day 28 after the second dose. The germline ends are 10 bases apart after V is trimmed by 3 bases and J by 1 base. The CDR3 holds 14 amino acids from the cysteine to the phenylalanine. Of all the DNA, just the CDR3 is kept, 42 bases in frame from base 1. The germline V gene (reference sequence) supplies CDR1 DFQATT and CDR2 SNEGSKA. As concerns this clone: Its binding antigen is unknown. No base quality values were provided; no much bigger clone lies one nucleotide off.

The CDR3 regions of human TCRbeta chains were subjected to immunosequencing. In the original analysis: Repertoire TCRs were checked for matches against a reference library of SARS-CoV-2-specific TCRs that had been generated using the MIRA antigen-specificity platform. Breadth was defined as the fraction of unique TCRs that were SARS-CoV-2-associated. Depth was defined as the fraction of total T cells that were SARS-CoV-2-associated. Using the MIRA data, each spike-specific TCR was assigned both to the spike region to which the TCR was reactive and to a CD4 or CD8 class. Log10-transformed breadth and depth values were compared by one-way ANOVA with Sidak's multiple comparisons tests. TCRdb re-hosts the immuneACCESS table, in-frame sequences only. Its copies lack some clones; in the studies checked, an unresolved V gene accounts for under half of them, and the cause for the rest is not known. The V and J calls and the clone size are those of that table, but D and trimming were determined from the DNA. In this sample the table shows roughly 120,000 clones, over 75% of which occur a single time. 9.4% of the sample rests with the top ten.

This receptor was obtained from an adult in good health. The material was peripheral blood, obtained on day 0 of AZD1222 vaccination. Recombination joined TRBV20-1 with TRBJ1-5; no D gene can be assigned with confidence. Read as DNA, the sequence is TGCAGTGCTAGTGTCCGATCGAGCAATCAGCCCCAGCATTTT. Translated, it gives CSASVRSSNQPQHF.